The rows below give T cell receptor beta chains drawn from one sample of a study of blood T cell repertoires in COVID-19. Method: immunoSEQ multiplex PCR; TCRdb's copy keeps in-frame clones and lacks some. This table holds about 110,000 clones, 76% found once. Input material: peripheral blood. These receptors came from a man aged 80 or over with COVID-19, enrolled during active disease. The CDR3 runs from the conserved cysteine through the conserved F or W. D genes are given only for firm matches. Clone size is stated in some rows and not others, as once, few, many or a class when expanded.

TRBJ2-3 | TRBD2 | few | 20 | TRBV7-6 | CASSLAPGGLAGGIQDTQYF | TGTGCCAGCAGCTTAGCGCCTGGGGGACTAGCGGGAGGGATTCAAGATACGCAGTATTTT
TRBJ2-1 | TRBD2 | NA | 16 | TRBV5-1 | CASRALAGESYNEQFF | TGCGCCAGCAGGGCATTAGCGGGAGAGTCCTACAATGAGCAGTTCTTC
TRBJ1-4 | NA | few | 19 | TRBV2 | CASSDGPTGPPATNEKLFF | TGTGCCAGCAGTGACGGTCCGACAGGCCCTCCTGCAACTAATGAAAAACTGTTTTTT
TRBJ1-1 | NA | NA | 15 | TRBV3-1/TRBV3-2 | CASSQAGAGSTEAFF | TGTGCCAGCAGCCAAGCCGGGGCCGGGAGCACTGAAGCTTTCTTT
TRBJ2-7 | TRBD2 | NA | 14 | TRBV28 | CASSPLAGDGEQYF | TGTGCCAGCAGCCCTTTAGCGGGAGATGGCGAGCAGTACTTC
TRBJ1-4 | TRBD1 | NA | 14 | TRBV6-6 | CASSSGTGDEKLFF | TGTGCCAGCAGTTCCGGGACAGGGGATGAAAAACTGTTTTTT
TRBJ2-3 | TRBD1 | NA | 15 | TRBV28 | CASSLGQGSTDTQYF | TGTGCCAGCAGCCTGGGACAGGGAAGCACAGATACGCAGTATTTT
TRBJ1-1 | NA | few | 13 | TRBV6-5 | CASSEDSYTEAFF | TGTGCCAGCAGCGAGGACAGTTACACTGAAGCTTTCTTT
TRBJ2-2 | TRBD1 | once | 16 | TRBV11-3 | CASSLGGTENTGELFF | TGTGCCAGCAGCTTAGGAGGGACAGAGAACACCGGGGAGCTGTTTTTT
TRBJ1-2 | NA | NA | 16 | TRBV11-1 | CASSPHVGVGNYGYTF | TGTGCCAGCAGCCCCCATGTGGGAGTGGGTAACTATGGCTACACCTTC
TRBJ2-2 | TRBD2 | NA | 16 | TRBV6-5 | CASSYSGRGGRRELFF | TGTGCCAGCAGTTACTCGGGGAGGGGAGGGCGGCGGGAGCTGTTTTTT
TRBJ2-3 | TRBD1 | NA | 15 | TRBV27 | CASSLRGRVTDTQYF | TGTGCCAGCAGTCTCAGGGGGCGGGTGACAGATACGCAGTATTTT
TRBJ2-3 | TRBD2 | NA | 16 | TRBV27 | CASSIMGGAITDTQYF | TGTGCCAGCAGTATTATGGGAGGGGCAATCACAGATACGCAGTATTTT
TRBJ2-1 | TRBD2 | NA | 16 | TRBV15 | CATSRDRAGGGNEQFF | TGTGCCACCAGCAGAGATAGAGCGGGAGGTGGGAATGAGCAGTTCTTC
TRBJ1-2 | NA | NA | 13 | TRBV6-5 | CASSYDGDYGYTF | TGTGCCAGCAGTTACGACGGAGACTATGGCTACACCTTC
TRBJ2-6 | NA | few | 17 | TRBV7-8 | CASSSGFISSGANVLTF | TGTGCCAGCAGCTCGGGTTTCATATCCTCTGGGGCCAACGTCCTGACTTTC
TRBJ1-6 | NA | few | 14 | TRBV6-4 | CASSDSGVNSPLHF | TGTGCCAGCAGTGACTCAGGGGTAAATTCACCCCTCCACTTT
TRBJ2-5 | TRBD2 | NA | 15 | TRBV5-1 | CASSPTLAGEETQYF | TGCGCCAGCAGCCCAACCCTAGCGGGAGAAGAGACCCAGTACTTC
TRBJ2-6 | NA | once | 15 | TRBV7-3 | CASSSREAGANVLTF | TGTGCCAGCAGCTCCCGCGAGGCCGGGGCCAACGTCCTGACTTTC
TRBJ2-5 | TRBD2 | NA | 15 | TRBV7-9 | CASSPEGGFRRTQYF | TGTGCCAGCAGCCCAGAGGGAGGGTTTAGGCGGACCCAGTACTTC
TRBJ1-6 | NA | NA | 14 | TRBV20-1 | CSASPQARGSPLHF | TGCAGTGCTAGTCCACAGGCCAGAGGTTCACCCCTCCACTTT
TRBJ2-2 | TRBD1 | NA | 16 | TRBV5-1 | CASSTRTGLNTGELFF | TGCGCCAGCAGCACAAGGACAGGGTTGAACACCGGGGAGCTGTTTTTT
TRBJ1-1 | NA | NA | 12 | TRBV28 | CASSWPHTEAFF | TGTGCCAGCAGTTGGCCGCACACTGAAGCTTTCTTT
TRBJ1-1 | TRBD1 | NA | 16 | TRBV28 | CASTQSTGQMNTEAFF | TGTGCCAGCACCCAGTCGACAGGGCAAATGAACACTGAAGCTTTCTTT
TRBJ2-5 | TRBD1 | once | 15 | TRBV4-3 | CASSQDIRDRGLIYF | TGCGCCAGCAGCCAAGATATCCGGGACAGGGGGTTGATCTACTTC
TRBJ2-7 | NA | NA | 15 | TRBV21-1 | CASSKGSGSTYEQYF | TGTGCCAGCAGCAAAGGTAGCGGGAGCACCTACGAGCAGTACTTC
TRBJ2-3 | NA | NA | 14 | TRBV19 | CASSTGGPVDTQYF | TGTGCCAGTAGTACCGGGGGTCCCGTTGATACGCAGTATTTT
TRBJ2-5 | TRBD2 | once | 17 | TRBV7-9 | CASSPRGTSGSGETQYF | TGTGCCAGCAGCCCCCGAGGGACTAGCGGGAGTGGGGAGACCCAGTACTTC
TRBJ1-5 | NA | few | 17 | TRBV6-2/TRBV6-3 | CASSYEAGMYSNQPQHF | TGTGCCAGCAGTTACGAGGCAGGGATGTATAGCAATCAGCCCCAGCATTTT
TRBJ1-2 | TRBD1 | few | 14 | TRBV6-5 | CASSSGQGDYGYTF | TGTGCCAGCAGTTCGGGACAGGGGGACTATGGCTACACCTTC
TRBJ2-3 | TRBD1 | NA | 15 | TRBV19 | CASSIADRETDTQYF | TGTGCCAGTAGTATTGCTGACAGGGAAACAGATACGCAGTATTTT
TRBJ2-1 | NA | few | 15 | TRBV7-8 | CASSLVGGASGEQFF | TGTGCCAGCAGCTTAGTAGGTGGAGCCTCGGGTGAGCAGTTCTTC
TRBJ2-1 | TRBD2 | few | 14 | TRBV9 | CASSVDGTTNEQFF | TGTGCCAGCAGCGTTGACGGGACTACCAATGAGCAGTTCTTC
TRBJ1-4 | NA | NA | 14 | TRBV2 | CASSVKRSNEKLFF | TGTGCCAGCAGTGTGAAGCGGTCAAATGAAAAACTGTTTTTT
TRBJ2-1 | TRBD2 | NA | 17 | TRBV9 | CASSVGVAGATDNEQFF | TGTGCCAGCAGCGTAGGTGTAGCGGGAGCAACGGACAATGAGCAGTTCTTC
TRBJ1-3 | NA | NA | 14 | TRBV5-5 | CASSLWSSGNTIYF | TGTGCCAGCAGCTTGTGGAGCTCTGGAAACACCATATATTTT
TRBJ2-3 | NA | NA | 13 | TRBV7-3 | CASSNSGTDTQYF | TGTGCCAGCAGCAATAGCGGCACAGATACGCAGTATTTT
TRBJ2-1 | TRBD2 | NA | 17 | TRBV19 | CASSLQTSGSEGYEQFF | TGTGCCAGTAGTCTCCAGACTAGCGGGAGTGAAGGGTATGAGCAGTTCTTC
TRBJ2-1 | TRBD2 | NA | 17 | TRBV27 | CASSHSRGTSGYNEQFF | TGTGCCAGCAGTCACTCGAGAGGGACTAGCGGTTACAATGAGCAGTTCTTC
TRBJ2-3 | NA | once | 12 | TRBV3-1/TRBV3-2 | CASSTRTDTQYF | TGTGCCAGCAGCACTCGAACAGATACGCAGTATTTT
TRBJ2-1 | NA | NA | 16 | TRBV6-2/TRBV6-3 | CASSFPSLGHLNEQFF | TGTGCCAGCAGTTTCCCAAGCCTAGGCCACCTCAATGAGCAGTTCTTC
TRBJ2-1 | TRBD2 | once | 17 | TRBV11-2 | CASSLGHFAGGPVEQFF | TGTGCCAGCAGCTTGGGGCACTTTGCGGGAGGGCCCGTTGAGCAGTTCTTC
TRBJ2-7 | NA | NA | 13 | TRBV5-1 | CASSLGAAYEQYF | TGCGCCAGCAGCTTAGGGGCCGCCTACGAGCAGTACTTC
TRBJ1-5 | NA | NA | 13 | TRBV18 | CASSPQEAEPQHF | TGTGCCAGCTCACCACAGGAGGCGGAGCCCCAGCATTTT
TRBJ2-5 | TRBD1 | NA | 15 | TRBV2 | CASSLSGQGAQTQYF | TGTGCCAGCAGTCTCTCTGGACAGGGAGCGCAGACGCAGTACTTC
TRBJ1-2 | NA | NA | 13 | TRBV2 | CASSGYSNYGYTF | TGTGCCAGCAGTGGGTACAGTAACTATGGCTACACCTTC
TRBJ1-6 | NA | few | 13 | TRBV28 | CATRPSYNSPLHF | TGTGCCACTCGTCCGTCCTATAATTCACCCCTCCACTTT
TRBJ2-1 | TRBD2 | NA | 14 | TRBV6-4 | CASSGAGGYNEQFF | TGTGCCAGCAGTGGAGCGGGAGGCTACAATGAGCAGTTCTTC
TRBJ2-7 | NA | NA | 15 | TRBV7-8 | CASSLYQGPRYEQYF | TGTGCCAGCAGCTTATATCAGGGCCCCCGCTACGAGCAGTACTTC
TRBJ2-7 | TRBD2 | NA | 15 | TRBV6-5 | CASSYRLGRENEQYF | TGTGCCAGCAGTTACAGGCTCGGGAGGGAAAACGAGCAGTACTTC
TRBJ2-3 | NA | few | 14 | TRBV5-6 | CASSLAPGTDTQYF | TGTGCCAGCAGCTTGGCCCCAGGCACAGATACGCAGTATTTT
TRBJ1-1 | NA | few | 15 | TRBV27 | CASSPLDTLGTEAFF | TGTGCCAGCAGTCCGCTTGACACCCTGGGCACTGAAGCTTTCTTT
TRBJ2-7 | NA | NA | 14 | TRBV6-5 | CASLGQPISYEQYF | TGTGCCAGCTTAGGACAGCCGATCTCCTACGAGCAGTACTTC
TRBJ2-7 | NA | NA | 15 | TRBV7-8 | CASSYPSGLTYEQYF | TGTGCCAGCAGCTATCCTTCGGGACTGACCTACGAGCAGTACTTC
TRBJ2-7 | TRBD2 | NA | 18 | TRBV28 | CASSFPWTSGRLTYEQYF | TGTGCCAGCAGTTTCCCCTGGACTAGCGGGAGGCTAACCTACGAGCAGTACTTC
TRBJ1-6 | NA | NA | 13 | TRBV2 | CASGGGTNSPLHF | TGTGCCAGCGGGGGGGGAACGAATTCACCCCTCCACTTT
TRBJ1-1 | TRBD1 | NA | 15 | TRBV3-1/TRBV3-2 | CASSPRTGADTEAFF | TGTGCCAGCAGCCCCCGGACAGGGGCGGACACTGAAGCTTTCTTT
TRBJ1-5 | TRBD1 | NA | 13 | TRBV27 | CASSFRGKQPQHF | TGTGCCAGCAGTTTCAGGGGGAAGCAGCCCCAGCATTTT